This TCR beta chain was observed in a study of control samples from healthy donors and cancer patients. Produced via immunoSEQ multiplex PCR; TCRdb's table is partial and in-frame only. The sample yields approximately 52,000 clones, 75% to 90% seen once. The V segment lost 1 base and the J segment 0 bases; nucleotides outside the gene matches: 3. The CDR3 consists of 16 residues. CDR1 and CDR2 from the germline V gene are LGHNA and YNFKEQ. The chain has TRBV4-2 and TRBJ2-1; 7 positions agree with TRBD2. This TCR was recovered from a man aged 55 to 69 with head and neck cancer. The sample consisted of PBMCs. CDR3 coding DNA: TGTGCCAGCAGCCAAGTTGGCGGGGGCTCCTACAATGAGCAGTTCTTC. Translating it yields CASSQVGGGSYNEQFF.